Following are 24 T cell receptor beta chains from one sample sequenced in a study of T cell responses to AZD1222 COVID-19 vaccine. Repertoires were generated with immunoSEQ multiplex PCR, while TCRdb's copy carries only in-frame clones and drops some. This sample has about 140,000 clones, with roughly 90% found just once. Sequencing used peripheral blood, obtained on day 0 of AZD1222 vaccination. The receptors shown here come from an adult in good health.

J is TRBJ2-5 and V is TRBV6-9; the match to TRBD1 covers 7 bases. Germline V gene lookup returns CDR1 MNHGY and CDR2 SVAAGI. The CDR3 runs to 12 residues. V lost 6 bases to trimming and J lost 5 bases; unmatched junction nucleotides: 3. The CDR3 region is CASRDRMETQYF. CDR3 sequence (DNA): TGTGCCAGCAGGGACAGGATGGAGACCCAGTACTTC.

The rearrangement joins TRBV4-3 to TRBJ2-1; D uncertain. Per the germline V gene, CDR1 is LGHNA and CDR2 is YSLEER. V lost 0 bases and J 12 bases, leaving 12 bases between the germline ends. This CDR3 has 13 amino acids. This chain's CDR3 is CASSQEIRTGQFF. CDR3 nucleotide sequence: TGCGCCAGCAGCCAAGAAATCCGGACGGGGCAGTTCTTC.

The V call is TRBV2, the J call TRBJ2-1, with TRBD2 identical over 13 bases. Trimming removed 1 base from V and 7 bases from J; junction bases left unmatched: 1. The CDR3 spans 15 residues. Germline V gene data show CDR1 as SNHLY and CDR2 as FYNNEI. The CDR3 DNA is TGTGCCAGCAGTGAAGGGACTAGCGGGAGAAATGAGCAGTTCTTC. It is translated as CASSEGTSGRNEQFF.

Written as DNA, the CDR3 is TGCGCCAGCAGCGCCTCCTACAATGAGCAGTTCTTC. Its translation is CASSASYNEQFF. The gene calls are TRBV5-1 and TRBJ2-1; no clear D gene. Trimming shortened V by 4 bases and J by 0 bases, and 2 bases separated the two germline ends. Looked up from germline, CDR1 is SGHRS and CDR2 is YFSETQ. CDR3 length: 12 amino acids.

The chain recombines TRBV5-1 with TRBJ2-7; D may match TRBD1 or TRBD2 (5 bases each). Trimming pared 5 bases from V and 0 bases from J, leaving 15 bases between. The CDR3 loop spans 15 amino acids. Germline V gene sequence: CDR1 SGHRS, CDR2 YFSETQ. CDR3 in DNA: TGCGCCAGCAGTGGTGGGACGGTAAGCTCCTACGAGCAGTACTTC. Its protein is CASSGGTVSSYEQYF.

The CDR3, as DNA: TGCGCCAGCAGCCAACTACCCCTAAACACCGGGGAGCTGTTTTTT. Translating gives CASSQLPLNTGELFF. The genes are TRBV4-1 and TRBJ2-2; D not resolved. V lost 2 bases and J lost 2, with 9 bases in between. There are 15 residues in the CDR3. CDR1 MGHRA and CDR2 YSYEKL come from the germline V gene.

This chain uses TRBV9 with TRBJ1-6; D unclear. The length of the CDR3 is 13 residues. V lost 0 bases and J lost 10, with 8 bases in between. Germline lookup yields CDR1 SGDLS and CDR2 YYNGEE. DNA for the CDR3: TGTGCCAGCAGCGTAGGGGAGTTCTCACCCCTCCACTTT. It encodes CASSVGEFSPLHF. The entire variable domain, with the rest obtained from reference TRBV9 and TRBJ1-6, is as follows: DSGVTQTPKHLITATGQRVTLRCSPRSGDLSVYWYQQSLDQGLQFLIQYYNGEERAKGNILERFSAQQFPDLHSELNLSSLELGDSALYFCASSVGEFSPLHFGNGTRLTVT.

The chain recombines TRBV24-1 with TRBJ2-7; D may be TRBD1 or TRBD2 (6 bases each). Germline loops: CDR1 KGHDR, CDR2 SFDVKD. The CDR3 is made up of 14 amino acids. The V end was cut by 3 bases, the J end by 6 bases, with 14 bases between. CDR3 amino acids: CATSDTGRSREQYF. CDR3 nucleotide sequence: TGTGCCACCAGTGATACAGGGAGGTCTCGCGAGCAGTACTTC.

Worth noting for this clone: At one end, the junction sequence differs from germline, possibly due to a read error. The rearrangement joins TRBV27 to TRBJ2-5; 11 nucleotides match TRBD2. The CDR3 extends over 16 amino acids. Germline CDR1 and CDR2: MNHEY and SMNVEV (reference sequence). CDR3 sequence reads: CASSISRLAGQETQYF. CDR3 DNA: TGTGCCAGCAGTATATCTCGACTAGCGGGACAAGAGACCCAGTACTTC.

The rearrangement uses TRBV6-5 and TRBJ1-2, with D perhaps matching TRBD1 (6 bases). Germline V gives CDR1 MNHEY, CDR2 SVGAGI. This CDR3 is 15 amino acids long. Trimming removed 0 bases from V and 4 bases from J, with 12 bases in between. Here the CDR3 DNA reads TGTGCCAGCAGTTACTCGCGGGACATAAGCTATGGCTACACCTTC. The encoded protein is CASSYSRDISYGYTF.

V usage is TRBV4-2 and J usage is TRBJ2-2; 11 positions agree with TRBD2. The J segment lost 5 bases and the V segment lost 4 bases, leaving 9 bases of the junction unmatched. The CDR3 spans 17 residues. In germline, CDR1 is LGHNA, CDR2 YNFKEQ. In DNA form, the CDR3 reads TGTGCCAGCAGCCCGAGCGGGACTAGCGGAGGGACCGGGGAGCTGTTTTTT. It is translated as CASSPSGTSGGTGELFF.

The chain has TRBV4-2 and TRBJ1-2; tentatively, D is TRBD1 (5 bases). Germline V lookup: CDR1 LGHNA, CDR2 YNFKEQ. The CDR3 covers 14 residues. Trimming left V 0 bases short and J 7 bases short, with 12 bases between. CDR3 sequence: CASSQEEGVGGYTF. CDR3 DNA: TGTGCCAGCAGCCAAGAAGAAGGGGTGGGTGGCTACACCTTC.

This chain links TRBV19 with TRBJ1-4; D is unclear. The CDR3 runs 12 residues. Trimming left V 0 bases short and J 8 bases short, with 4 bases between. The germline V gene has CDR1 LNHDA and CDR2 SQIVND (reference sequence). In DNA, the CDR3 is TGTGCCAGTAGTATAGACCGGGAAAAACTGTTTTTT. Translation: CASSIDREKLFF. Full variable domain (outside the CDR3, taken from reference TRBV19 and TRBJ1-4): DGGITQSPKYLFRKEGQNVTLSCEQNLNHDAMYWYRQDPGQGLRLIYYSQIVNDFQKGDIAEGYSVSREKKESFPLTVTSAQKNPTAFYLCASSIDREKLFFGSGTQLSVL.

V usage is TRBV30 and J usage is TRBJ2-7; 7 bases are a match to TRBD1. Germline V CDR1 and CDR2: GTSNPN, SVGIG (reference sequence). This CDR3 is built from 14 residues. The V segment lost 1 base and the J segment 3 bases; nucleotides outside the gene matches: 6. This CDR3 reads CAWSDGTADYEQYF. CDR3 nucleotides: TGTGCCTGGAGTGACGGGACAGCCGACTACGAGCAGTACTTC.

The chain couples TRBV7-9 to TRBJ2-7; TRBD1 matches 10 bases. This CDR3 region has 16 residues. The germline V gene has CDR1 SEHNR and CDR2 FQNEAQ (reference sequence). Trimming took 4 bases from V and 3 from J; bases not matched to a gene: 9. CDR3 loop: CASSSEYRDRGYEQYF. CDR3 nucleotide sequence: TGTGCCAGCAGCTCCGAGTACCGGGACAGGGGCTACGAGCAGTACTTC. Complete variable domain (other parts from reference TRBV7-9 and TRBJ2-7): DTGVSQNPRHKITKRGQNVTFRCDPISEHNRLYWYRQTLGQGPEFLTYFQNEAQLEKSRLLSDRFSAERPKGSFSTLEIQRTEQGDSAMYLCASSSEYRDRGYEQYFGPGTRLTVT.

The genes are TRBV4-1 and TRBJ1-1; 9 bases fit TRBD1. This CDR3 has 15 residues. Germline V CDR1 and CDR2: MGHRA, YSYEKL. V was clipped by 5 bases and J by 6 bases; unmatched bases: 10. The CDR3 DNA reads TGCGCCAGCAGCTCCCGGACAGGGGACGGGCCTGAAGCTTTCTTT. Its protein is CASSSRTGDGPEAFF.

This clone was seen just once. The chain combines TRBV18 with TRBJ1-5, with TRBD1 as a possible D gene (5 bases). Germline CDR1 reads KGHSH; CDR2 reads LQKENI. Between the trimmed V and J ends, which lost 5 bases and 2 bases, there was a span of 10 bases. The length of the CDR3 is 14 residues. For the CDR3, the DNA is TGTGCCAGCTCATGGCAGGGTGGCAATCAGCCCCAGCATTTT. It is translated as CASSWQGGNQPQHF.

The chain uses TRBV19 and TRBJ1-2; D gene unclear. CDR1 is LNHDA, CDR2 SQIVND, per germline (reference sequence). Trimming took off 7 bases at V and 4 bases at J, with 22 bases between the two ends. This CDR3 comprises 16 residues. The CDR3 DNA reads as TGTGCCAGTACCCCCGGTTCGATGTGGGTGCCCTATGGCTACACCTTC. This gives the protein CASTPGSMWVPYGYTF.

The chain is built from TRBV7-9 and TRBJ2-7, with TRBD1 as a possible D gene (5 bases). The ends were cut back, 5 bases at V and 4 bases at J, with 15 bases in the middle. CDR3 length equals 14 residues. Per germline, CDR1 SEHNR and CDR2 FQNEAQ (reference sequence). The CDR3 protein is CASSAQTVRYEQYF. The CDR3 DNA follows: TGTGCCAGCAGCGCGCAGACAGTTAGGTACGAGCAGTACTTC.

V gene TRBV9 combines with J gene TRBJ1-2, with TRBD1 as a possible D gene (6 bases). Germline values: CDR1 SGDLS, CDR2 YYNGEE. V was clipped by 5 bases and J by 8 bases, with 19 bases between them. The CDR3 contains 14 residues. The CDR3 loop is CASRGDLTGQGYTF. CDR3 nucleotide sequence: TGTGCCAGCAGGGGGGACCTGACAGGACAAGGCTACACCTTC.

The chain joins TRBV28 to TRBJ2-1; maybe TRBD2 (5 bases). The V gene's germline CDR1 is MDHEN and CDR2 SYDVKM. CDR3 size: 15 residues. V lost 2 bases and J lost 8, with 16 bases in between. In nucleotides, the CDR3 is TGTGCCAGCAGTTTACCGCCTCCCGGCGGGCATGAGCAGTTCTTC. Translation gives CASSLPPPGGHEQFF.

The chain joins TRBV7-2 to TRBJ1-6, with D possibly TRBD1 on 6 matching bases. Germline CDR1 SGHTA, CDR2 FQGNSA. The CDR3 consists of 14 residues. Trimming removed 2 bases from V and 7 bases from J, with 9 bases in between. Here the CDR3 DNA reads TGTGCCAGCAGCTTAAACAGGGACAATTCACCCCTCCACTTT. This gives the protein CASSLNRDNSPLHF.

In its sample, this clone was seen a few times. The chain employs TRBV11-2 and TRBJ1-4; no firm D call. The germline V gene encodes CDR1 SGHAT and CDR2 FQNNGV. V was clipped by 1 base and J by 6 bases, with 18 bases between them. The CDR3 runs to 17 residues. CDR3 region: CASSLGLWALGYEKLFF. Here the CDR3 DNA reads TGTGCCAGCAGCTTAGGACTTTGGGCCCTCGGGTATGAAAAACTGTTTTTT.

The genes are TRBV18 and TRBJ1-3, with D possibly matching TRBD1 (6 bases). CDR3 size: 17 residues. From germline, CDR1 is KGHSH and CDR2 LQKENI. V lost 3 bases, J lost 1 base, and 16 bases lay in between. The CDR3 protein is CASSPTGTPTSGNTIYF. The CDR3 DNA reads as TGTGCCAGCTCACCCACCGGGACACCAACTTCTGGAAACACCATATATTTT.